The clone carrying this T cell receptor (beta chain) was observed a handful of times. As handled by the study authors: By means of reference gene primer amplification, nucleated cell counts were estimated. Sequencing used immunoSEQ multiplex PCR; TCRdb keeps in-frame clones, though not all of them. The D gene and trimming were derived from the DNA, and the V and J assignments and clone size from that table. The sample lists roughly 700,000 clones; 85% to 90% were seen once. This sample is part of a study of blood T cell repertoires in COVID-19. Study-wide background: Sites across the United States, Italy and Spain contributed samples from acute and convalescent COVID-19. Nucleic acid was either cDNA or gDNA, and it came from T cells, B-cell-depleted T cells, or PBMCs.

Germline CDR1 and CDR2: SGDLS and YYNGEE. V dropped 0 bases and J dropped 2; count of bases not matched to a gene: 3. The CDR3 loop spans 15 amino acids. The genes are TRBV9 and TRBJ2-3; 7 bases map to TRBD1. Sequencing was done on a sample of peripheral blood. This TCR derives from a woman between 18 and 29 years old with acute or convalescent COVID-19. CDR3 DNA sequence: TGTGCCAGCAGCGTAGCCGACAGGGACACAGATACGCAGTATTTT. Protein: CASSVADRDTDTQYF. Variable domain in full (rest from reference TRBV9 and TRBJ2-3): DSGVTQTPKHLITATGQRVTLRCSPRSGDLSVYWYQQSLDQGLQFLIQYYNGEERAKGNILERFSAQQFPDLHSELNLSSLELGDSALYFCASSVADRDTDTQYFGPGTRLTVL.